These 14 T cell receptor beta chains originate from one sample sequenced in a study of response to subunit inactivated influenza vaccine. In TCRdb, the RT-PCR reads were re-called with MiXCR into one record per CDR3 protein. Here the sample spans more than 450,000 distinct CDR3 sequences, about 11% being singletons. In addition, the sample was reused for a study of T cells expressing NK-cell markers. That source notes: UMIs accompanied the 5'RACE template switching by which TCR beta cDNA was made.

The material was PBMCs from blood, obtained on the day of vaccination. The receptors stem from a man aged 50 to 60 who received an inactivated influenza vaccine.

The V call is TRBV20-1, the J call TRBJ2-1; 10 nucleotides match TRBD2. Germline CDR1 and CDR2: DFQATT and SNEGSKA (reference sequence). The CDR3 is 14 amino acids. V trimming: 4 bases; J trimming: 9 bases; junction bases outside the gene matches: 9. For the CDR3, the DNA is TGCAGTGCTAAGCGGGAGGGCCATTTAGGTGAGCAGTTCTTC. This codes for CSAKREGHLGEQFF.

This clonotype was found a few times. This chain connects TRBV3-1 to TRBJ1-1, with D perhaps TRBD1 (5 bases). From germline, CDR1 is LGHDT and CDR2 YNNKEL (reference sequence). CDR3 length: 14 residues. The V and J ends lost 0 bases and 4 bases respectively, with 9 bases between them. The CDR3 reads CASSQDTRGTEAFF. CDR3 coding DNA: TGTGCCAGCAGCCAAGATACGAGGGGCACTGAAGCTTTCTTT.

This clonotype was counted between two and nine times. V usage is TRBV7-2 and J usage is TRBJ1-6; TRBD1 aligns across 8 bases. The trim removed 5 bases at V and 8 bases at J, leaving 8 bases unmatched. The CDR3 is 15 amino acids. The V gene's germline CDR1 is SGHTA and CDR2 FQGNSA. CDR3 loop: CASSPQSRGHSPLHF. In nucleotides, the CDR3 is TGTGCCAGCAGCCCCCAGAGCAGGGGGCATTCACCCCTCCACTTT.

There are a few counts of this clonotype. The chain couples TRBV20-1 to TRBJ2-3; 7 bases match TRBD2. Germline V CDR1 and CDR2: DFQATT, SNEGSKA (reference sequence). This CDR3 contains 15 residues. The V and J ends lost 0 bases and 2 bases, in that order; junction bases with no gene match: 5. The CDR3 is CSARDPSGATDTQYF. CDR3 coding DNA: TGCAGTGCTAGAGATCCCAGCGGGGCCACAGATACGCAGTATTTT.

V gene TRBV27 combines with J gene TRBJ1-2; 7 bases are a match to TRBD1. V was pared by 2 bases and J by 3 bases, with 3 bases of the junction left unmatched. CDR3 length: 14 residues. Germline values: CDR1 MNHEY, CDR2 SMNVEV (reference sequence). CDR3 DNA: TGTGCCAGCAGTTTAACCGGGACAGACTATGGCTACACCTTC. Its translation: CASSLTGTDYGYTF.

This clonotype has just a few counts. The genes are TRBV20-1 and TRBJ2-5; TRBD2 is a possible D gene (5 bases). Trimming stripped 1 base from V and 1 base from J, with 10 bases between. Germline V lookup: CDR1 DFQATT, CDR2 SNEGSKA (reference sequence). The CDR3 runs 14 residues. The CDR3 loop is CSARGGGSQETQYF. The DNA of the CDR3 is TGCAGTGCTAGAGGAGGAGGAAGCCAAGAGACCCAGTACTTC.

This clonotype appeared a few times. The rearrangement links TRBV11-1 to TRBJ2-7; the match to TRBD1 covers 7 bases. The V gene's germline CDR1 is SGHAT and CDR2 FQDESV (reference sequence). V was pared by 1 base and J by 3 bases, with 15 bases of the junction left unmatched. The CDR3 contains 18 residues. Here the CDR3 DNA reads TGTGCCAGCAGCTTAGGACAGGGAATCGGCGTTCGACACTACGAGCAGTACTTC. As protein: CASSLGQGIGVRHYEQYF.

This clonotype showed up just a few times. The J gene is TRBJ2-5, the V gene TRBV20-1; a weak D match, TRBD1 (6 bases). Trimming cost V 6 bases and J 2 bases, with 10 bases left between them. The CDR3 has 12 amino acids. The germline V gene encodes CDR1 DFQATT and CDR2 SNEGSKA (reference sequence). In DNA form, the CDR3 reads TGCAGTGCACCGGGACAACAAGAGACCCAGTACTTC. Translation: CSAPGQQETQYF.

This clonotype was found many times. The chain carries TRBV11-2 and TRBJ1-5; 11 bases line up with TRBD1. V lost 5 bases and J lost 6; bases outside the gene matches: 3. CDR3 length: 14 residues. Germline V lookup: CDR1 SGHAT, CDR2 FQNNGV. CDR3 in DNA: TGTGCCAGCAGCGAGGGGACAGGGGGTCAGCCCCAGCATTTT. Its protein is CASSEGTGGQPQHF. The whole variable domain, filled in from reference TRBV11-2 and TRBJ1-5, reads EAGVAQSPRYKIIEKRQSVAFWCNPISGHATLYWYQQILGQGPKLLIQFQNNGVVDDSQLPKDRFSAERLKGVDSTLKIQPAKLEDSAVYLCASSEGTGGQPQHFGDGTRLSIL.

This clonotype has a count of ten or more. The chain has TRBV7-2 and TRBJ2-2; a weak D match, TRBD1 (5 bases). This CDR3 comprises 14 residues. Trimming removed 4 bases at V and 4 bases at J, with 10 bases between. CDR1 SGHTA and CDR2 FQGNSA come from the germline V gene. The CDR3 DNA sequence: TGTGCCAGCAGCTCGACAGATCGCACCGGGGAGCTGTTTTTT. This codes for CASSSTDRTGELFF.

This rearrangement joins TRBV12-3 or TRBV12-4 to TRBJ1-5; a possible D gene is TRBD1 (6 bases). The CDR3 is 13 residues long. V lost 7 bases to trimming and J lost 7 bases, with 14 bases between them. Here the CDR3 DNA reads TGTGCCAGCACCTTGAACAGGGAACAGCCCCAGCATTTT. Its protein is CASTLNREQPQHF.

This clonotype appeared a few times. This chain connects TRBV6-2 or TRBV6-3 to TRBJ2-2; D might be TRBD2 (5 bases). There are 13 residues in the CDR3. V dropped 5 bases and J dropped 7 bases, with 11 bases sitting between them. CDR1 is MNHEY and CDR2 is SVGEGT in the germline V gene. The CDR3 DNA reads TGTGCCAGCAGTCAACGACGGGACGGGGAGCTGTTTTTT. This sequence encodes CASSQRRDGELFF.

This clonotype came up a few times. V and J are TRBV12-3 or TRBV12-4 and TRBJ1-2; 7 positions agree with TRBD1. CDR3 length equals 13 residues. Trimming at V came to 4 bases and at J to 3 bases, leaving 2 bases not matched to a gene. The CDR3 DNA is TGTGCCAGCAGTTACGACAGGGACTATGGCTACACCTTC. It codes for CASSYDRDYGYTF.

The CDR3 protein is CASSLFGGTNEKLFF. CDR3 sequence (DNA): TGTGCCAGCAGTTTATTTGGGGGAACTAATGAAAAACTGTTTTTT. V and J are TRBV12-3 or TRBV12-4 and TRBJ1-4; D might be TRBD1 (5 bases). This CDR3 contains 15 residues. V lost 2 bases, J lost 1 base, and 8 bases lay in between.